The T cell receptor beta chain described here comes from a study of blood T cell repertoires in COVID-19. Across the whole study: PBMCs, B-cell-depleted T cells, or T cells were the source of the cDNA or gDNA that made up the material.

TCRdb's table, derived via immunoSEQ multiplex PCR, lists solely in-frame clones and lacks some. The sample yields some 330,000 clones, 88% seen once. Unmatched junction bases numbered 11, after V lost 0 bases and J lost 9 bases. Germline CDR1 reads MNHEY; CDR2 reads SVGEGT. The CDR3 sequence is 16 residues long. This sequence joins TRBV6-2 or TRBV6-3 and TRBJ1-5; 7 nucleotides align to TRBD1. Sequenced sample: peripheral blood. The sequence came from a woman in her 50s with active or convalescent COVID-19. The CDR3 coding sequence is TGTGCCAGCAGTTACTCCCTAAAACAGGGGTCCGGGCCCCAGCATTTT. Residues: CASSYSLKQGSGPQHF.